The subject of this entry is one T cell receptor beta chain. Its antigen remains unidentified. This entry belongs to a study of CD4 T cells in relation to SARS-CoV-2 and coronaviruses. Study details: Shared crossreactive spike epitopes were mapped to their HLA restriction. Findings and limits, study-wide: Approximately 65% of donors had memory CD4+ clonotypes crossrecognizing SARS-CoV-2 and common cold coronavirus spike.

V lost 0 bases and J lost 4, with 16 bases in between. There are 16 residues in the CDR3. The germline gives CDR1 SGHRS, CDR2 YFSETQ. Here immunoSEQ multiplex PCR was the method, and the copy in TCRdb shows in-frame clones only, minus some. The table lists around 69,000 clones, less than 95% of them singletons. Before the COVID-19 pandemic, during about 2010-2019, CD4+ T cells were taken from unexposed donors. The genes are TRBV5-1 and TRBJ2-5; D is undetermined. The clonotype was recovered from a human donor in good health. The sample was naive CD4+ T cells from PBMCs. Subset meaning: naive CD4+ T cells isolated by negative enrichment. The CDR3 DNA reads TGCGCCAGCAGCTTGGGGTCCGGGCCAAAAGGAGAGACCCAGTACTTC. This codes for CASSLGSGPKGETQYF.